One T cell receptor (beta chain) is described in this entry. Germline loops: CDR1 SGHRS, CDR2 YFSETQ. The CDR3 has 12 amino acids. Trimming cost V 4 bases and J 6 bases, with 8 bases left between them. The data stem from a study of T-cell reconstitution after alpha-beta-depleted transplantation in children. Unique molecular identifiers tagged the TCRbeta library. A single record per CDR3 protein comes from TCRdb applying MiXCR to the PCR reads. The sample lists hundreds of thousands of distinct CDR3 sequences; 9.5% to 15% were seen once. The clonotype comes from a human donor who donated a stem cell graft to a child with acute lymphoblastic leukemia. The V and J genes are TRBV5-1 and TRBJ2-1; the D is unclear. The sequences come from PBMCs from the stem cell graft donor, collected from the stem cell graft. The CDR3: CASSGVGNEQFF. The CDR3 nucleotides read TGCGCCAGCAGCGGGGTAGGCAATGAGCAGTTCTTC.